This section outlines one T cell receptor beta chain sequence together with its context. These data are taken from a study of cytomegalovirus exposure and HLA in healthy donors. PCR used 60 Vbeta primers and 13 Jbeta primers. Using immunoSEQ multiplex PCR, the repertoire was profiled, and TCRdb retains in-frame clones only, with some absent. The top ten clones hold approximately 4.6% of a sample with about 90,000 clones, around 78% of them seen once. The sequence was obtained from a middle-aged woman in good health and CMV-seropositive. The sample consisted of PBMCs.

CDR3 in DNA: TGTGCCAGCAGCTTGATGGGGGGAGGGGCCAAAAACATTCAGTACTTC. Residues: CASSLMGGGAKNIQYF. This chain links TRBV5-8 with TRBJ2-4, with TRBD2 identical over 7 bases. Trimming removed 1 base from V and 1 base from J; junction bases left unmatched: 5. The CDR3 is 16 residues long. Germline-derived CDR1 and CDR2 are SGHTS and YDEGEE.